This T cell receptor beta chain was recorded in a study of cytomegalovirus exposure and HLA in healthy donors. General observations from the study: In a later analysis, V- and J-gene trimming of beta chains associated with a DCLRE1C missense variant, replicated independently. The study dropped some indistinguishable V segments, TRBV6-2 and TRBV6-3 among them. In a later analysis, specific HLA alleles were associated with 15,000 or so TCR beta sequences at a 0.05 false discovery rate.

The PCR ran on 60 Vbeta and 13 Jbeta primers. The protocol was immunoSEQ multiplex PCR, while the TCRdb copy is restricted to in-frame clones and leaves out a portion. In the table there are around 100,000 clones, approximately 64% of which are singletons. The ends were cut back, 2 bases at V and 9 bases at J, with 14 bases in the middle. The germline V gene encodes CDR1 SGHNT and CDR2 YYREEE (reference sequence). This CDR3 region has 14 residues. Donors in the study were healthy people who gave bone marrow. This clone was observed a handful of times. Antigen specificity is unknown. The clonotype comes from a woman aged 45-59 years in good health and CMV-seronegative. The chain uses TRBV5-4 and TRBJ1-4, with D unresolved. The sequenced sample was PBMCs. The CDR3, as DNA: TGTGCCAGCAGCTTAGGAGGGTTCGGCCAAAAACTGTTTTTT. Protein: CASSLGGFGQKLFF. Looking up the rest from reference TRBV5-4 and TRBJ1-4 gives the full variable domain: ETGVTQSPTHLIKTRGQQVTLRCSSQSGHNTVSWYQQALGQGPQFIFQYYREEENGRGNFPPRFSGLQFPNYSSELNVNALELDDSALYLCASSLGGFGQKLFFGSGTQLSVL.